The clone carrying this T cell receptor (beta chain) was detected a few times. Its antigen is still unknown. The data are from a study of sequential checkpoint blockade in melanoma. Study-level background: Twenty-two patients had tumor biopsies before treatment and at week 13.

Stated treatment: randomized to nivolumab then ipilimumab (arm A) or the reverse (arm B). Some clones are missing from TCRdb's copy, which holds only in-frame ones; the method was immunoSEQ multiplex PCR. The sample shows about 2,300 clones, approximately 20% of them seen only once. Overall study findings and caveats: T-cell fraction and clonality followed PD-L1 and CD8+ counts, not mutational load. Patients with week-13 increases in T-cell fraction and clonality benefited about 30 times more often.

This receptor was obtained from a human donor with melanoma. The sample consisted of tumor tissue (inferred from file names), taken from a patient given nivolumab and ipilimumab in sequence.

CDR3 DNA: TGTGCCAGCAGCTTCTCTTACGGGAGAAGGTACAATGAGCAGTTCTTC. Translation: CASSFSYGRRYNEQFF. This sequence joins TRBV11-3 and TRBJ2-1, with a weak D call TRBD2 (6 bases). This CDR3 is 16 amino acids long. Looked up from germline, CDR1 is SGHNT and CDR2 is YENEEA. Deletions cut 3 bases from V and 4 bases from J, with 16 bases between.